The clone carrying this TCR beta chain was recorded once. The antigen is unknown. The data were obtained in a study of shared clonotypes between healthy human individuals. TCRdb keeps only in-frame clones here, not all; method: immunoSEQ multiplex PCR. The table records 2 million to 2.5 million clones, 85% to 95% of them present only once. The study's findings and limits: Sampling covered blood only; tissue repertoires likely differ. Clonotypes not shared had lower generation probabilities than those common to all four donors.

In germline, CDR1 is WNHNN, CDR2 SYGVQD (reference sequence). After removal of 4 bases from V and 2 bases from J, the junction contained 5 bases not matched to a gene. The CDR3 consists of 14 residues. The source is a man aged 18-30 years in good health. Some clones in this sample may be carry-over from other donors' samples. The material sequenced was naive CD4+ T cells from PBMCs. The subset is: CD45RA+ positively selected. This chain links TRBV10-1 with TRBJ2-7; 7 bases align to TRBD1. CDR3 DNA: TGCGCCAGCAGTGTCCGGGACAGAACCTACGAGCAGTACTTC. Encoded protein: CASSVRDRTYEQYF.